This T cell receptor beta chain was identified during a study of cytomegalovirus exposure and HLA in healthy donors. Use of 60 Vbeta and 13 Jbeta primers characterized the PCR. Sequenced by immunoSEQ multiplex PCR; TCRdb stores in-frame clones only, minus some. Here the sample spans roughly 140,000 clones, 9.4% being singletons. Donors showed nominal health when sampled, although they likely had unrecorded immune exposures. The CDR3 is 15 residues long. V lost 3 bases, J lost 4 bases, and 5 bases stayed unmatched. CDR1 is SGDLS, CDR2 YYNGEE, per germline. Study outcomes and limitations: Previously analyzed data showed that most TCR beta V segments were productive at a frequency of about 87% or about 30%. Researchers catalogued around 150 TCR beta chains as cytomegalovirus-associated. Accounts indicate the classifier identified cytomegalovirus status with strong specificity and sensitivity.

Of note for this clone: Its specificity is not known.

The source material was PBMCs. The rearrangement joins TRBV9 to TRBJ1-3; 9 positions match TRBD1. The TCR comes from a male donor in good health and CMV-seronegative. The CDR3 here is CASSAGQGYGNTIYF. CDR3 bases: TGTGCCAGCAGCGCGGGACAGGGTTACGGAAACACCATATATTTT.